This entry lists 6 T cell receptor beta chains sequenced from one sample in a study of technical replicates of blood from a handful of donors. Here immunoSEQ multiplex PCR was the method, and the copy in TCRdb shows in-frame clones only, minus some. The sample contains 75,000 or so clones, approximately 93% of which appear only once. The sequenced sample was T cells isolated from PBMCs. The source is a human donor in good health.

The rearrangement links TRBV4-3 to TRBJ2-1; D uncertain. V lost 2 bases and J lost 6, with 8 bases in between. CDR3 size: 13 residues. CDR1 LGHNA and CDR2 YSLEER come from the germline V gene. The CDR3 is CASSQPNSNEQFF. CDR3 coding DNA: TGCGCCAGCAGCCAACCTAACTCCAATGAGCAGTTCTTC.

This rearrangement joins TRBV7-9 to TRBJ1-1; TRBD1 aligns across 10 bases. Germline V gene data show CDR1 as SEHNR and CDR2 as FQNEAQ (reference sequence). V lost 5 bases to trimming and J lost 4 bases; unmatched junction nucleotides: 4. The CDR3 extends over 14 amino acids. CDR3 loop: CASSGGTGATEAFF. The CDR3 coding sequence is TGTGCCAGCAGCGGGGGGACAGGGGCCACTGAAGCTTTCTTT.

V and J are TRBV19 and TRBJ1-3; D uncertain. The germline V and J ends were trimmed by 9 bases and 7 bases, with 16 bases remaining between them. The CDR3 is 13 residues long. The germline gives CDR1 LNHDA, CDR2 SQIVND (reference sequence). The CDR3 loop is CASWVRRSNTIYF. CDR3 DNA sequence: TGTGCCAGCTGGGTCCGGAGGAGCAACACCATATATTTT.

The J gene is TRBJ2-5, the V gene TRBV5-1; 11 bases match TRBD2. V was pared by 0 bases and J by 5 bases, with 3 bases of the junction left unmatched. The CDR3 loop spans 15 amino acids. The germline V gene has CDR1 SGHRS and CDR2 YFSETQ. This chain's CDR3 is CASSLEASGGETQYF. Here the CDR3 DNA reads TGCGCCAGCAGCTTGGAGGCTAGCGGGGGGGAGACCCAGTACTTC.

The chain combines TRBV30 with TRBJ1-2; a weak D match, TRBD1 (6 bases). Per the germline V gene, CDR1 is GTSNPN and CDR2 is SVGIG (reference sequence). This CDR3 has 12 amino acids. Trimming removed 6 bases from V and 8 bases from J, with 16 bases in between. DNA of the CDR3: TGTGCCTGCGCTACACAGGGATACGGCTACACCTTC. This gives the protein CACATQGYGYTF. The entire variable domain, with the rest obtained from reference TRBV30 and TRBJ1-2, is as follows: SQTIHQWPATLVQPVGSPLSLECTVEGTSNPNLYWYRQAAGRGLQLLFYSVGIGQISSEVPQNLSASRPQDRQFILSSKKLLLSDSGFYLCACATQGYGYTFGSGTRLTVV.

The rearrangement links TRBV10-3 to TRBJ1-5; D possibly corresponds to TRBD1 (6 bases). The germline V and J ends were trimmed by 3 bases and 5 bases, with 14 bases remaining between them. In germline, CDR1 is ENHRY, CDR2 SYGVKD. The CDR3 is 15 residues long. This chain's CDR3 is CAISEGGGKDQPQHF. The CDR3 coding sequence is TGTGCCATCAGTGAAGGCGGGGGCAAGGATCAGCCCCAGCATTTT.